This TCR beta chain was sequenced in a study of blood T cell repertoires in COVID-19. How the authors handled the data: Reference gene primer amplification in the assay estimated nucleated cell counts. Profiled with immunoSEQ multiplex PCR; TCRdb holds only in-frame clones, not every one. The V and J calls and clone size were taken over from that table, and D and trimming were inferred from the DNA. The sample includes about 24,000 clones, over 60% of them seen just once. The CDR3 has 15 amino acids. Germline V gives CDR1 SNHLY, CDR2 FYNNEI. V dropped 6 bases and J dropped 0; count of bases not matched to a gene: 7.

Sequencing was done on a sample of peripheral blood. The chain combines TRBV2 with TRBJ1-1; 7 bases map to TRBD1. The origin of this receptor is a woman aged 80 or over with acute or convalescent COVID-19. The CDR3 protein is CASRPEGQLNTEAFF. Here the CDR3 DNA reads TGTGCCAGCAGGCCTGAGGGACAGCTGAACACTGAAGCTTTCTTT.